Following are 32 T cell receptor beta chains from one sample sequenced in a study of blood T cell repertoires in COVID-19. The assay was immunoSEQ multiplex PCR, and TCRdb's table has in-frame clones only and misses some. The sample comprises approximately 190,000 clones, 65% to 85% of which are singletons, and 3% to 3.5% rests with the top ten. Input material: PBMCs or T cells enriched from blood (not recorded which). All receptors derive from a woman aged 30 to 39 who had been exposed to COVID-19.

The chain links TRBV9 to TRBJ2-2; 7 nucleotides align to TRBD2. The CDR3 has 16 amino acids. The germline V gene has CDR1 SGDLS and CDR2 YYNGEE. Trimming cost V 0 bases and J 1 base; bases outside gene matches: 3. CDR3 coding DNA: TGTGCCAGCAGCGTAGAGGGAGGGGTGAACACCGGGGAGCTGTTTTTT. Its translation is CASSVEGGVNTGELFF.

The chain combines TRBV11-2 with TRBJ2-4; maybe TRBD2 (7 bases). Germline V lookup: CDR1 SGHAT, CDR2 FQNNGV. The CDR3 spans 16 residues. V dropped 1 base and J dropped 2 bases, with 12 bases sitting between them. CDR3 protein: CASSLVGGGPKNIQYF. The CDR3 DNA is TGTGCCAGCAGCTTAGTAGGGGGGGGTCCCAAAAACATTCAGTACTTC.

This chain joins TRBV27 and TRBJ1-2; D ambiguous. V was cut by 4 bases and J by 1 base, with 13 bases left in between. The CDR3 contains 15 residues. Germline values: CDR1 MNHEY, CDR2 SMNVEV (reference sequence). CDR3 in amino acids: CASSSWSAGNYGYTF. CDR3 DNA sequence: TGTGCCAGCAGTTCATGGTCAGCAGGTAACTATGGCTACACCTTC.

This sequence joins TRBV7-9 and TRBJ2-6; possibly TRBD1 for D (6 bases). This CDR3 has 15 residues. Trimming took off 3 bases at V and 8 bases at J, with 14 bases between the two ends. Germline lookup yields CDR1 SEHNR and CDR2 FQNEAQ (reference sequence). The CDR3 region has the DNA TGTGCCAGCAGCTTGGGTTTGACAGGTACCAACGTCCTGACTTTC. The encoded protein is CASSLGLTGTNVLTF.

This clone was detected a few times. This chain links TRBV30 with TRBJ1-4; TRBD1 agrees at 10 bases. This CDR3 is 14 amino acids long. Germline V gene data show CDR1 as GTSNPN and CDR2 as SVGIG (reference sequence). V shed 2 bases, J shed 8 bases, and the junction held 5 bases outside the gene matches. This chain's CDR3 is CAWSRDRGGEKLFF. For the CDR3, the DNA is TGTGCCTGGAGTCGGGACAGGGGAGGGGAAAAACTGTTTTTT.

The CDR3 DNA is TGTGCCAGCAGTGCGTCGCTAGCAGGCCCCTACAATGAGCAGTTCTTC. The encoded protein is CASSASLAGPYNEQFF. This sequence joins TRBV2 and TRBJ2-1; D possibly corresponds to TRBD2 (5 bases). This CDR3 has 16 amino acids. Germline values: CDR1 SNHLY, CDR2 FYNNEI. V was clipped by 4 bases and J by 2 bases, with 15 bases between them.

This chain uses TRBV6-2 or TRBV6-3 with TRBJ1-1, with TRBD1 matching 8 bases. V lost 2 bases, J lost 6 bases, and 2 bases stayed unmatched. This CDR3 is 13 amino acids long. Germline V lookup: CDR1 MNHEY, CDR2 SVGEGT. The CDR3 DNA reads TGTGCCAGCAGTTACGACAGGGGACCTGAAGCTTTCTTT. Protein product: CASSYDRGPEAFF.

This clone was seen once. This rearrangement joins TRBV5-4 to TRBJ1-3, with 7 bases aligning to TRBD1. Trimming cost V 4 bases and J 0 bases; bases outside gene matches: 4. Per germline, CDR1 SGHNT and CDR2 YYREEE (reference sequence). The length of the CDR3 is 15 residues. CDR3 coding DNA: TGTGCCAGCAGCCGGACAGGCCCCTCTGGAAACACCATATATTTT. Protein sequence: CASSRTGPSGNTIYF.

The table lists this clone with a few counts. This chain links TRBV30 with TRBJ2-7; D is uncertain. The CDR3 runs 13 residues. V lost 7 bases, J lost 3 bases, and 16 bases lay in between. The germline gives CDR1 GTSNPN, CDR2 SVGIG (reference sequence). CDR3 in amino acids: CASTLLGDYEQYF. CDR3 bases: TGTGCCTCCACGCTACTTGGAGACTACGAGCAGTACTTC.

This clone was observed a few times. CDR3 protein: CASSPWSRQAGTEAFF. The CDR3 nucleotides read TGTGCCAGCAGCCCCTGGTCTAGGCAGGCGGGCACTGAAGCTTTCTTT. This sequence joins TRBV11-2 and TRBJ1-1; D remains unclear. The CDR3 is 16 amino acids. V dropped 5 bases and J dropped 4 bases, with 20 bases sitting between them. Per germline, CDR1 SGHAT and CDR2 FQNNGV. Based on the CDR3 plus reference TRBV11-2 and TRBJ1-1, the full variable domain is EAGVAQSPRYKIIEKRQSVAFWCNPISGHATLYWYQQILGQGPKLLIQFQNNGVVDDSQLPKDRFSAERLKGVDSTLKIQPAKLEDSAVYLCASSPWSRQAGTEAFFGQGTRLTVV.

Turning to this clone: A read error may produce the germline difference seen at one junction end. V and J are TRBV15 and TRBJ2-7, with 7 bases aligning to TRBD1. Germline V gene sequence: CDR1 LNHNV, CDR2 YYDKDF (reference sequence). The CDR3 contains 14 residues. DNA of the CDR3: TGTGCCACCAGCAGAGATCCCGCTATGACAGGGCGGGACTTC. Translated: CATSRDPAMTGRDF.

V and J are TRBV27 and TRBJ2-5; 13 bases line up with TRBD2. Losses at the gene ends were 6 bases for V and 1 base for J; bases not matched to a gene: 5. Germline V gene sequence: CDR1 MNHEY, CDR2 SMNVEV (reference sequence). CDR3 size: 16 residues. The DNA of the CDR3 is TGTGCCAGCAGACGCGGGACTAGCGGGGCCCAAGAGACCCAGTACTTC. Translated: CASRRGTSGAQETQYF.

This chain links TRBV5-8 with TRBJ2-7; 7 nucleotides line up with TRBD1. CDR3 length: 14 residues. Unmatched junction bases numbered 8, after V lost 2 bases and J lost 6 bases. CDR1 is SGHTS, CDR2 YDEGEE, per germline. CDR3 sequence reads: CASSFDRVVSEQYF. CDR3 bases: TGTGCCAGCAGCTTCGACAGGGTTGTTTCCGAGCAGTACTTC. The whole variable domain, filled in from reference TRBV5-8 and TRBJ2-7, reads EAGVTQSPTHLIKTRGQQATLRCSPISGHTSVYWYQQALGLGLQFLLWYDEGEERNRGNFPPRFSGRQFPNYSSELNVNALELEDSALYLCASSFDRVVSEQYFGPGTRLTVT.

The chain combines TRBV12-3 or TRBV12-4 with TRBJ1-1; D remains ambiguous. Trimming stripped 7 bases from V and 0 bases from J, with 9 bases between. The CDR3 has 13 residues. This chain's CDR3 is CASNPVVNTEAFF. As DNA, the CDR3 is TGTGCCAGCAACCCAGTGGTGAACACTGAAGCTTTCTTT.

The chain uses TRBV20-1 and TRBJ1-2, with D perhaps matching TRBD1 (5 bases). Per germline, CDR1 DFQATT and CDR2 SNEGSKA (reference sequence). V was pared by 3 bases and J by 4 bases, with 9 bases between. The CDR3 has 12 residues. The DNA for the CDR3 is TGCAGTGCTAGTCCGGACACCTATGGCTACACCTTC. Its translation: CSASPDTYGYTF.

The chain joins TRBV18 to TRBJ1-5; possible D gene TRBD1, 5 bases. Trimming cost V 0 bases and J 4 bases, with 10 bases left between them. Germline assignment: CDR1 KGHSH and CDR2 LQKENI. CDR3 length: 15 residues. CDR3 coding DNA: TGTGCCAGCTCACCACCGGGGAGGGGTAATCAGCCCCAGCATTTT. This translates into CASSPPGRGNQPQHF.

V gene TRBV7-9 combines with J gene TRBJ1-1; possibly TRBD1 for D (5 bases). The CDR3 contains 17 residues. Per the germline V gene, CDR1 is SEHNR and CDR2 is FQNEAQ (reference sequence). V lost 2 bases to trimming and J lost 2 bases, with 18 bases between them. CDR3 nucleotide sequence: TGTGCCAGCAGCTTACTCCCAGGGTCGGGCTTCAACACTGAAGCTTTCTTT. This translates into CASSLLPGSGFNTEAFF. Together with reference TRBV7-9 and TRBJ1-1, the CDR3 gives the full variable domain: DTGVSQNPRHKITKRGQNVTFRCDPISEHNRLYWYRQTLGQGPEFLTYFQNEAQLEKSRLLSDRFSAERPKGSFSTLEIQRTEQGDSAMYLCASSLLPGSGFNTEAFFGQGTRLTVV.

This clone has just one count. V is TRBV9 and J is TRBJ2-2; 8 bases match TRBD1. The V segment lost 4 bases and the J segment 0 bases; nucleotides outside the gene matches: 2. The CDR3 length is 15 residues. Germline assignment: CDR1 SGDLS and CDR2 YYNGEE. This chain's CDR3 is CASSLQGANTGELFF. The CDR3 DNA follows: TGTGCCAGCAGCTTACAGGGGGCGAACACCGGGGAGCTGTTTTTT.

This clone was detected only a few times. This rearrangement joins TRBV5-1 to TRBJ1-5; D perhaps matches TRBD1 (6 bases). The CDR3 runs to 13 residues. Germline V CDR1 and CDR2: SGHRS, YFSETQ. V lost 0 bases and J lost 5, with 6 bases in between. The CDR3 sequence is CASSLDRDQPQHF. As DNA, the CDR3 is TGCGCCAGCAGCTTGGACAGGGATCAGCCCCAGCATTTT.

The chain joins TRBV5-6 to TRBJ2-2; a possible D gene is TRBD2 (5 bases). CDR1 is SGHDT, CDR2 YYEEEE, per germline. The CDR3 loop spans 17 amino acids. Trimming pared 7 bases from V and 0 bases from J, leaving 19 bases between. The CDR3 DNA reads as TGTGCCAGCCGCCGGGAATGGTTGCCTCCGAACACCGGGGAGCTGTTTTTT. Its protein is CASRREWLPPNTGELFF.

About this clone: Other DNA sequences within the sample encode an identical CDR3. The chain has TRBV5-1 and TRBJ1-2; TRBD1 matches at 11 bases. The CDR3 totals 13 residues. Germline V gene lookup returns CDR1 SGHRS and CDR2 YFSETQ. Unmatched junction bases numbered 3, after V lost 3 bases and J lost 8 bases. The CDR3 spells CASSWGTGGGYTF. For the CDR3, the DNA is TGCGCCAGCAGCTGGGGGACAGGGGGGGGCTACACCTTC.

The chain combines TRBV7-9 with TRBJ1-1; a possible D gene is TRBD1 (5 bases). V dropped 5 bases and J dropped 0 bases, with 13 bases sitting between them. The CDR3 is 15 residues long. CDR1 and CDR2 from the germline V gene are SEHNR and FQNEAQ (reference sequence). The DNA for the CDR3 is TGTGCCAGCAGCCGGGAGGGGCTGGTGAACACTGAAGCTTTCTTT. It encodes CASSREGLVNTEAFF.

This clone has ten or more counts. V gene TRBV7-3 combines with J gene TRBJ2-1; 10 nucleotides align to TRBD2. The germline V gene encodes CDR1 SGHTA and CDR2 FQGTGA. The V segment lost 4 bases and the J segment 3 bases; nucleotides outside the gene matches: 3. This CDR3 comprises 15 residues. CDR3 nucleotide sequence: TGTGCCAGCAGCTCGGGACTAGCGAGCTACAATGAGCAGTTCTTC. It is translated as CASSSGLASYNEQFF.

CDR3 sequence reads: CSARGDMNYTF. The CDR3 DNA follows: TGCAGTGCTAGAGGGGACATGAACTACACCTTC. This rearrangement joins TRBV20-1 to TRBJ1-2; perhaps TRBD1 as D (6 bases). The CDR3 has 11 amino acids. CDR1 and CDR2 (germline): DFQATT, SNEGSKA (reference sequence). The V end lost 1 base, the J end lost 10 bases, and 10 bases lay between the germline ends.

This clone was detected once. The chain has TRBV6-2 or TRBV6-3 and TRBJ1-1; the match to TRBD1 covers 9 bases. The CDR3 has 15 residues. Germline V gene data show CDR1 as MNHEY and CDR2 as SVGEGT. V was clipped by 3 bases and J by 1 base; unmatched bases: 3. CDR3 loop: CASSYSGQGNTEAFF. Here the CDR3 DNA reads TGTGCCAGCAGTTATTCGGGACAGGGGAACACTGAAGCTTTCTTT.

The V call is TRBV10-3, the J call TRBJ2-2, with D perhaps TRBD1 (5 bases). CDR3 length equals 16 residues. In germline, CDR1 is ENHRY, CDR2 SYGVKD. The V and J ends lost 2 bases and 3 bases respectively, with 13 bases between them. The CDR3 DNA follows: TGTGCCATCAGTGAGCCAGGGCGTGGGGACACCGGGGAGCTGTTTTTT. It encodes CAISEPGRGDTGELFF.

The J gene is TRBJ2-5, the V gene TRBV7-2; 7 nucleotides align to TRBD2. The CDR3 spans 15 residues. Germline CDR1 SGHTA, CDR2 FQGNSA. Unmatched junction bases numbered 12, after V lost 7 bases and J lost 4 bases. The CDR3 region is CASNPRRGVAETQYF. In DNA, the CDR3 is TGTGCCAGCAACCCCCGACGGGGGGTAGCAGAGACCCAGTACTTC. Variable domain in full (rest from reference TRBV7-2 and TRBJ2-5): GAGVSQSPSNKVTEKGKDVELRCDPISGHTALYWYRQSLGQGLEFLIYFQGNSAPDKSGLPSDRFSAERTGGSVSTLTIQRTQQEDSAVYLCASNPRRGVAETQYFGPGTRLLVL.

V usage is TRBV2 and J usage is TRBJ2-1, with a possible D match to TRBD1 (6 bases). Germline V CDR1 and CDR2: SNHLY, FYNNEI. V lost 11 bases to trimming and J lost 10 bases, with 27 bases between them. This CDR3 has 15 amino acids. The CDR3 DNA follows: TGTGCCCACCACTACCCGGGACACCCTTTGCTGGAGCAGTTCTTC. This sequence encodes CAHHYPGHPLLEQFF.

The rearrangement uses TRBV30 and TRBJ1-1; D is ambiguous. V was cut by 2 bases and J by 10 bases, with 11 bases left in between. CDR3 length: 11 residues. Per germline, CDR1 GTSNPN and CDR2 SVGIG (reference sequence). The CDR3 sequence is CAWSLSGPAFF. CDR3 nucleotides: TGTGCCTGGAGTTTGAGTGGGCCAGCTTTCTTT.

CDR3 nucleotides: TGCGCCAGCAGCCAGGGCCCACCGGGACAGGGGGTAGAGACCCTCCACTTT. It encodes CASSQGPPGQGVETLHF. The genes are TRBV4-3 and TRBJ1-6, with TRBD1 identical over 11 bases. Germline V lookup: CDR1 LGHNA, CDR2 YSLEER. The CDR3 loop spans 17 amino acids. Trimming at V came to 3 bases and at J to 14 bases, leaving 15 bases not matched to a gene.

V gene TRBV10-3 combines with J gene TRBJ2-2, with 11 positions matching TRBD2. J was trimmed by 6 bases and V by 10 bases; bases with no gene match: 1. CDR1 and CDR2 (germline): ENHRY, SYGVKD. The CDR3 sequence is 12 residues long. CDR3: CASSGGAGELFF. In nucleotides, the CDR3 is TGTGCCAGTAGCGGGGGGGCCGGGGAGCTGTTTTTT.

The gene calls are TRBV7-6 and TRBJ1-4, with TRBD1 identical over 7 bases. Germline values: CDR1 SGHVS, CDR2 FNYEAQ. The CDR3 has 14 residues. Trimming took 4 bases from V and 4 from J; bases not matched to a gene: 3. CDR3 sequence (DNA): TGTGCCAGCAGCTCGGGACAGTTTAATGAAAAACTGTTTTTT. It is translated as CASSSGQFNEKLFF.